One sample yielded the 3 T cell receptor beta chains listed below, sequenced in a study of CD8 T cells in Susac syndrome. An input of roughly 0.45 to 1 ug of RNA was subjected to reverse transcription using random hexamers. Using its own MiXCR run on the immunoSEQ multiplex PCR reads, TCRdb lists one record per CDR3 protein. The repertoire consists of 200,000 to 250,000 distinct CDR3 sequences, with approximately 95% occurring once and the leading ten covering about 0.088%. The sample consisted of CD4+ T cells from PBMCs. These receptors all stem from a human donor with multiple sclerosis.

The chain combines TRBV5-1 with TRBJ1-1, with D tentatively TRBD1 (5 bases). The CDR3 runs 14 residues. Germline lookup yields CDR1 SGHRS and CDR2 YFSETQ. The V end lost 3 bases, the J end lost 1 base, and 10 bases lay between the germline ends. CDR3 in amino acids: CASSSRQPNTEAFF. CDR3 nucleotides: TGCGCCAGCAGCTCTCGACAGCCGAACACTGAAGCTTTCTTT.

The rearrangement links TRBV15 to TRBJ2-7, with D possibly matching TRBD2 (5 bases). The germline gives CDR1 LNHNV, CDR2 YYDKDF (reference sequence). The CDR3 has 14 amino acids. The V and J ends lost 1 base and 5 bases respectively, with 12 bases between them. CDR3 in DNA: TGTGCCACCAGCAGAGCAGAAGGGAGCCACGAGCAGTACTTC. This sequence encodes CATSRAEGSHEQYF.

The CDR3 nucleotides read TGCAGTGCTAGTTCCTTATCACCTAACAATGAGCAGTTCTTC. The encoded protein is CSASSLSPNNEQFF. V and J are TRBV20-1 and TRBJ2-1; no definite D call. The V end was cut by 3 bases, the J end by 5 bases, with 14 bases between. Germline assignment: CDR1 DFQATT and CDR2 SNEGSKA (reference sequence). The CDR3 is made up of 14 amino acids.